The clone carrying this T cell receptor beta chain has at least ten counts. Its cognate antigen is unknown. The sample comes from a study of regulatory T cells in long-lasting Graves disease. Study results and limitations: Sample size, which was small, may have reduced accuracy. Persistent Graves' disease cases displayed lower TCR diversity than newly diagnosed ones.

In germline, CDR1 is SEHNR, CDR2 FQNEAQ (reference sequence). This CDR3 comprises 14 residues. V lost 4 bases and J 6 bases, leaving 16 bases between the germline ends. Construction of TCR beta libraries relied on iRepertoire HTBI primers and on Arm-PCR targeting CDR3 regions. TCRdb called the multiplex PCR reads again in MiXCR, with one record for every CDR3 protein. Of approximately 540,000 distinct CDR3 sequences detected, around 12% appear once; the ten largest clones hold 8% to 10%. This sample's time point: newly diagnosed GD, antithyroid drugs for less than 3 months. From RNA extracted from PBMCs, the TCR library was made. In addition, the sample was reused for a study of T cells in Graves' hyperthyroidism and ophthalmopathy. That work contributes: Expanded thyroid clonotypes (above 0.001) were mostly also found in blood.

The clonotype comes from a woman aged 25-40 years with Graves disease. Sequencing was performed on peripheral blood mononuclear cells (PBMCs), taken at new diagnosis, from a patient treated with antithyroid drugs. V is TRBV7-9 and J is TRBJ2-7; D gene ambiguous. CDR3 sequence (DNA): TGTGCCAGCAGCTCGATACCCCGGTACGGCGAGCAGTACTTC. Its protein product is CASSSIPRYGEQYF. Filled out from reference TRBV7-9 and TRBJ2-7, the complete variable domain reads DTGVSQNPRHKITKRGQNVTFRCDPISEHNRLYWYRQTLGQGPEFLTYFQNEAQLEKSRLLSDRFSAERPKGSFSTLEIQRTEQGDSAMYLCASSSIPRYGEQYFGPGTRLTVT.